This T cell receptor (beta chain) appears in the sequencing data of a study of T cells of healthy individuals. TCRdb re-called the 5' RACE reads through MiXCR, storing one row per CDR3 protein. The sample has about 57,000 distinct CDR3 sequences, 15% to 20% seen once. This clonotype was detected only a few times. Germline-derived CDR1 and CDR2 are DFQATT and SNEGSKA (reference sequence). This CDR3 region has 12 residues. V was shortened by 6 bases and J by 2 bases, with 10 bases between the two germline ends. The rearrangement uses TRBV20-1 and TRBJ2-5; D remains unclear. The TCR originated in a human donor in good health. The CDR3 DNA reads as TGCAGTGCGGGTATCTCACAAGAGACCCAGTACTTC. Its protein is CSAGISQETQYF.